The T cell receptor beta chain described here comes from a study of cytomegalovirus exposure and HLA in healthy donors. This PCR relied on a set of 60 Vbeta primers and 13 Jbeta primers. Here immunoSEQ multiplex PCR was the method, and the copy in TCRdb shows in-frame clones only, minus some. The table lists about 240,000 clones, roughly 85% of them singletons, with roughly 0.26% in the top ten. CDR1 MNHNS and CDR2 SASEGT come from the germline V gene. Trimming shortened V by 4 bases and J by 9 bases, and 10 bases separated the two germline ends. The CDR3 consists of 11 residues. This TCR came from a girl aged 2 to 9 in good health and CMV-seronegative. Source material: PBMCs. The chain employs TRBV6-1 and TRBJ2-7; possibly TRBD2 for D (6 bases). The CDR3 DNA is TGTGCCAGCAGTGCCCCCGGGAGGCAGTACTTC. Encoded protein: CASSAPGRQYF.